This T cell receptor beta chain was found in a study of chemoradiotherapy in HPV16-positive cancers. TCRdb keeps only in-frame clones here, not all; method: immunoSEQ multiplex PCR. Of tens of thousands of clones listed, approximately 91% were seen once; the top ten hold over 4%. Germline V CDR1 and CDR2: SGHRS, YFSETQ. The CDR3 runs to 14 residues. V lost 3 bases and J 0 bases, leaving 10 bases between the germline ends. Source: blood, taken from a patient who underwent chemoradiotherapy. The V gene is TRBV5-1, the J gene TRBJ2-7, with a possible D match to TRBD1 (5 bases). The sequence derives from a human donor with HPV-associated anogenital cancer. The CDR3 region is CASSSRVTSYEQYF. The CDR3 bases are TGCGCCAGCAGCTCCAGGGTAACCTCCTACGAGCAGTACTTC.